Presented here are 23 T cell receptor beta chains from one specimen sequenced in a study of T cell responses to AZD1222 COVID-19 vaccine (dated by TCRdb to the early 2020s). Library preparation employed the immunoSEQ multiplex PCR assay. TCRdb stores this immuneACCESS table with in-frame sequences only. Part of the clones is absent; in the studies checked, under half of the shortfall reflects unresolved V genes, and no reason is known for the rest. The sample yields roughly 150,000 clones; about nine tenths were counted once. 3% to 4% of the sample is taken by the ten largest. What the time point label conveys for this sample: baseline before first vaccination. In the paper's terms, the treatment or condition label means: meningococcal conjugate vaccine given as trial control. Sequenced material: peripheral blood, taken on day 0 of MenACWY control vaccination. These receptors all come from an adult in good health.

This chain connects TRBV28 to TRBJ1-6; 9 positions match TRBD1. This CDR3 has 17 residues. V gave up 6 bases and J gave up 8 bases; unmatched junction bases: 14. Per germline, CDR1 MDHEN and CDR2 SYDVKM. The CDR3 reads CASSSRLGQGSDSPLHF. The CDR3 coding sequence is TGTGCCAGCAGCTCCCGATTGGGACAGGGATCAGATTCACCCCTCCACTTT.

The chain carries TRBV12-3 or TRBV12-4 and TRBJ1-6; D unresolved. V was clipped by 2 bases and J by 9 bases, with 8 bases between them. The CDR3 consists of 13 residues. For the CDR3, the DNA is TGTGCCAGCAGTTTAAATGGGGTTTCACCCCTCCACTTT. This translates into CASSLNGVSPLHF.

This clone was detected only once. V gene TRBV7-8 combines with J gene TRBJ1-1, with unresolved D. The ends were cut back, 0 bases at V and 2 bases at J, with 10 bases in the middle. Germline V gene data show CDR1 as SGHVS and CDR2 as FQNEAQ. The CDR3 runs 15 residues. CDR3 coding DNA: TGTGCCAGCAGCTTAGCGAGGCTCCCAAACACTGAAGCTTTCTTT. This gives the protein CASSLARLPNTEAFF.

The rearrangement uses TRBV18 and TRBJ1-1; D call uncertain. Germline V lookup: CDR1 KGHSH, CDR2 LQKENI. Trimming took off 3 bases at V and 1 base at J, with 18 bases between the two ends. The CDR3 sequence is 17 residues long. The CDR3 here is CASSPTFGGSGNTEAFF. The CDR3 DNA sequence: TGTGCCAGCTCACCCACCTTTGGAGGGTCGGGGAACACTGAAGCTTTCTTT. Using reference TRBV18 and TRBJ1-1 for the parts outside the CDR3, the full variable domain is NAGVMQNPRHLVRRRGQEARLRCSPMKGHSHVYWYRQLPEEGLKFMVYLQKENIIDESGMPKERFSAEFPKEGPSILRIQQVVRGDSAAYFCASSPTFGGSGNTEAFFGQGTRLTVV.

This chain uses TRBV18 with TRBJ2-1, with TRBD1 matching over 7 bases. J gave up 2 bases and V 4 bases, and 8 bases lay outside the gene matches. The CDR3 runs 16 residues. Germline V gives CDR1 KGHSH, CDR2 LQKENI. CDR3 amino acids: CASSHRTGLPYNEQFF. As DNA, the CDR3 is TGTGCCAGCTCACACCGGACAGGTCTCCCCTACAATGAGCAGTTCTTC.

This clone was seen a few times. This chain links TRBV6-4 with TRBJ2-3; 10 positions agree with TRBD2. Trimming at V came to 5 bases and at J to 6 bases, leaving 2 bases not matched to a gene. The CDR3 covers 13 residues. The germline CDR1 and CDR2 sequences are MRHNA and SNTAGT. CDR3 sequence: CASSTSGEDTQYF. The CDR3 DNA reads TGTGCCAGCAGTACTAGCGGGGAGGATACGCAGTATTTT.

This clone was counted once. The rearrangement links TRBV19 to TRBJ1-5; possible D gene TRBD1, 5 bases. V was cut by 3 bases and J by 2 bases, with 20 bases left in between. The CDR3 runs 18 residues. Germline loops: CDR1 LNHDA, CDR2 SQIVND (reference sequence). CDR3 loop: CASSIVGEGRMGNQPQHF. The CDR3 coding sequence is TGTGCCAGTAGTATCGTAGGGGAGGGTAGGATGGGCAATCAGCCCCAGCATTTT.

The rearrangement links TRBV5-5 to TRBJ1-4; D is ambiguous. CDR1 SGHKS and CDR2 YYEKEE come from the germline V gene (reference sequence). V was clipped by 4 bases and J by 5 bases, with 9 bases between them. The CDR3 has 13 residues. The CDR3 DNA follows: TGTGCCAGCAGCCCGACGGAGAATGAAAAACTGTTTTTT. This codes for CASSPTENEKLFF.

The V call is TRBV2, the J call TRBJ1-6, with TRBD1 matching 8 bases. The CDR3 covers 15 residues. Germline CDR1 and CDR2: SNHLY and FYNNEI. V gave up 7 bases and J gave up 6 bases; unmatched junction bases: 8. The CDR3 loop reads CASNGQGGGNSPLHF. CDR3 sequence (DNA): TGTGCCAGCAACGGACAGGGCGGCGGTAATTCACCCCTCCACTTT. Based on the CDR3 plus reference TRBV2 and TRBJ1-6, the full variable domain is EPEVTQTPSHQVTQMGQEVILRCVPISNHLYFYWYRQILGQKVEFLVSFYNNEISEKSEIFDDQFSVERPDGSNFTLKIRSTKLEDSAMYFCASNGQGGGNSPLHFGNGTRLTVT.

The chain has TRBV6-5 and TRBJ2-7; no clear D. The CDR3 runs to 14 residues. V lost 2 bases and J lost 4, with 12 bases in between. From germline, CDR1 is MNHEY and CDR2 SVGAGI. In DNA form, the CDR3 reads TGTGCCAGCAGTTACGCTGGAAGGGCGTACGAGCAGTACTTC. The encoded protein is CASSYAGRAYEQYF.

V and J are TRBV3-1 (or the pseudogene TRBV3-2) and TRBJ2-1; unclear D gene. CDR1 and CDR2 from the germline V gene are LGHDT and YNNKEL (reference sequence). V was pared by 4 bases and J by 7 bases, with 14 bases between. This CDR3 has 14 residues. CDR3 loop: CASSLFMTENEQFF. CDR3 nucleotides: TGTGCCAGCAGCCTATTCATGACGGAGAATGAGCAGTTCTTC.

CDR3 nucleotides: TGTGCCAGTAGCCCCCGGGGGCAGGGGGCAAAAAATTCACCCCTCCACTTT. Translation: CASSPRGQGAKNSPLHF. The gene calls are TRBV19 and TRBJ1-6; 8 positions match TRBD1. Losses at the gene ends were 6 bases for V and 7 bases for J; bases not matched to a gene: 14. Germline V gene data show CDR1 as LNHDA and CDR2 as SQIVND (reference sequence). The CDR3 has 17 residues. The whole variable domain, filled in from reference TRBV19 and TRBJ1-6, reads DGGITQSPKYLFRKEGQNVTLSCEQNLNHDAMYWYRQDPGQGLRLIYYSQIVNDFQKGDIAEGYSVSREKKESFPLTVTSAQKNPTAFYLCASSPRGQGAKNSPLHFGNGTRLTVT.

This chain uses TRBV11-2 with TRBJ2-3; a weak D match, TRBD2 (5 bases). Looked up from germline, CDR1 is SGHAT and CDR2 is FQNNGV. The CDR3 loop spans 16 amino acids. Trimming took off 4 bases at V and 3 bases at J, with 17 bases between the two ends. The CDR3 DNA is TGTGCCAGCAGCTCGCGATGGGGAGCTGAGACAGATACGCAGTATTTT. Translated: CASSSRWGAETDTQYF.

This chain uses TRBV15 with TRBJ2-3; D is uncertain. Germline V gene sequence: CDR1 LNHNV, CDR2 YYDKDF (reference sequence). Trimming left V 2 bases short and J 1 base short, with 16 bases between. The CDR3 is made up of 17 amino acids. The CDR3 reads CATSRTLARSGTDTQYF. CDR3 nucleotide sequence: TGTGCCACCAGCAGAACTCTGGCTAGGAGCGGCACAGATACGCAGTATTTT.

The chain couples TRBV19 to TRBJ2-7, with TRBD2 as a possible D gene (5 bases). The CDR3 sequence is 14 residues long. The germline V gene encodes CDR1 LNHDA and CDR2 SQIVND (reference sequence). V was cut by 4 bases and J by 4 bases, with 14 bases left in between. CDR3 nucleotides: TGTGCCAGTAGTACCGGGGATGCGGGTTACGAGCAGTACTTC. Its protein is CASSTGDAGYEQYF.

The genes are TRBV28 and TRBJ1-5, with D possibly being TRBD1 (5 bases). Germline loops: CDR1 MDHEN, CDR2 SYDVKM. Trimming removed 4 bases from V and 2 bases from J, with 12 bases in between. The CDR3 has 15 residues. CDR3 coding DNA: TGTGCCAGCAGTTCGGGACTATACGGCAATCAGCCCCAGCATTTT. Protein sequence: CASSSGLYGNQPQHF. Variable domain in full (rest from reference TRBV28 and TRBJ1-5): DVKVTQSSRYLVKRTGEKVFLECVQDMDHENMFWYRQDPGLGLRLIYFSYDVKMKEKGDIPEGYSVSREKKERFSLILESASTNQTSMYLCASSSGLYGNQPQHFGDGTRLSIL.

V usage is TRBV4-3 and J usage is TRBJ1-3, with no clear D. The V end lost 0 bases, the J end lost 8 bases, and 14 bases lay between the germline ends. CDR3 length: 15 amino acids. Germline V gene sequence: CDR1 LGHNA, CDR2 YSLEER. The CDR3 DNA sequence: TGCGCCAGCAGCCAAGACATGGGGATTTTCCACACCATATATTTT. It encodes CASSQDMGIFHTIYF.

This rearrangement joins TRBV15 to TRBJ2-3, with unresolved D. The CDR3 sequence is 16 residues long. CDR1 LNHNV and CDR2 YYDKDF come from the germline V gene (reference sequence). With 0 bases removed from V and 2 bases from J, the gap between germline ends came to 12 bases. CDR3 protein: CATSRDPQKFTDTQYF. CDR3 in DNA: TGTGCCACCAGCAGAGATCCTCAGAAATTCACAGATACGCAGTATTTT.

This clone was recorded once. The junction shows a germline mismatch at one end, possibly a read error. This chain joins TRBV15 and TRBJ1-5; D is uncertain. The germline gives CDR1 LNHNV, CDR2 YYDKDF (reference sequence). This CDR3 is built from 15 residues. CDR3 protein: CVTSRPGRRNQPQHF. Written as DNA, the CDR3 is TGTGTCACCAGCAGACCTGGACGGCGCAATCAGCCCCAGCATTTT.

V usage is TRBV7-3 and J usage is TRBJ2-7, with TRBD2 as a possible D gene (5 bases). The germline gives CDR1 SGHTA, CDR2 FQGTGA. Trimming took 5 bases from V and 2 from J, leaving 19 bases between them. This CDR3 contains 16 residues. The CDR3 DNA reads TGTGCCAGCAGCCTCTTGTGGGAGCGGCAAGCCTACGAGCAGTACTTC. Translated, it gives CASSLLWERQAYEQYF.

The chain uses TRBV6-5 and TRBJ1-5, with D uncertain. Trimming took 3 bases from V and 0 from J, leaving 9 bases between them. Looked up from germline, CDR1 is MNHEY and CDR2 is SVGAGI. The CDR3 extends over 15 amino acids. The CDR3 reads CASSYSSDSNQPQHF. CDR3 in DNA: TGTGCCAGCAGTTATTCGAGTGATAGCAATCAGCCCCAGCATTTT.

V usage is TRBV19 and J usage is TRBJ2-1; D possibly uses TRBD1 or TRBD2 (5 bases each). This CDR3 has 14 residues. V lost 7 bases, J lost 4 bases, and 14 bases lay in between. The germline gives CDR1 LNHDA, CDR2 SQIVND (reference sequence). This CDR3 is CASNPRDGYNEQFF. In DNA, the CDR3 is TGTGCCAGTAATCCTAGGGACGGGTACAATGAGCAGTTCTTC. Variable domain in full (rest from reference TRBV19 and TRBJ2-1): DGGITQSPKYLFRKEGQNVTLSCEQNLNHDAMYWYRQDPGQGLRLIYYSQIVNDFQKGDIAEGYSVSREKKESFPLTVTSAQKNPTAFYLCASNPRDGYNEQFFGPGTRLTVL.

The CDR3 DNA is TGTGCCGGGTCCCGGACCGGGGAGCTGTTTTTT. It codes for CAGSRTGELFF. The genes are TRBV7-2 and TRBJ2-2, with D hard to call. The germline CDR1 and CDR2 sequences are SGHTA and FQGNSA. The ends were cut back, 11 bases at V and 5 bases at J, with 9 bases in the middle. This CDR3 is built from 11 residues.